This is a list of T cell receptor beta chains from one sample in a study of PD-1 blockade in classical Hodgkin lymphoma. Assay used: immunoSEQ multiplex PCR; TCRdb lists only in-frame clones, some missing. The sample lists about 15,000 clones, under 90% seen once, with about 18% in the top ten. The sequenced sample was CD8+ T cells from blood, obtained before the fourth cycle of nivolumab. The receptors were sampled from a human donor with classical Hodgkin lymphoma. CDR3s include the opening cysteine and the closing phenylalanine or tryptophan. Each record gives: D gene, J gene, V gene, CDR3 DNA, CDR3 protein. A D gene is named only where the DNA matches it firmly.

. TRBJ1-1 TRBV5-6 TGTGCCAGCAGCTTTCTCAACAGTCACACTGAAGCTTTCTTT CASSFLNSHTEAFF
TRBD1 TRBJ1-4 TRBV4-2 TGTGCCAGCAGCCAACCCGACAGGGAGGATGAAAAACTGTTTTTT CASSQPDREDEKLFF
TRBD1 TRBJ1-6 TRBV25-1 TGTGCCAGCAGTGAGGGGACAGGCACGCCCCTCCACTTT CASSEGTGTPLHF
. TRBJ2-1 TRBV7-6 TGTGCCAGCAGCTTAGAGACAGGTAGCTCCTACAATGAGCAGTTCTTC CASSLETGSSYNEQFF
. TRBJ2-1 TRBV10-2 TGCGCCAGCCAACTAGCAGGATACAATGAGCAGTTCTTC CASQLAGYNEQFF
. TRBJ1-2 TRBV28 TGTGCCATAGAAACAGAGGGCGCCTCCGGCTACACCTTC CAIETEGASGYTF
TRBD2 TRBJ2-6 TRBV7-8 TGTGCCAGCAGCCAGGGACTAGCGGGAGAGATAGCTGGGGCCAACGTCCTGACTTTC CASSQGLAGEIAGANVLTF
TRBD1 TRBJ1-1 TRBV11-2 TGTGCCAGCAGCTTAGGGCAGGGGGGGGAGAACACTGAAGCTTTCTTT CASSLGQGGENTEAFF
TRBD2 TRBJ2-5 TRBV5-1 TGCGCCAGCAGCTTGGGGGTAGCGGGAGTTTGGGAGACCCAGTACTTC CASSLGVAGVWETQYF
. TRBJ1-1 TRBV5-1 TGCGCCAGCAGCCCAGAGTCTCCCCTCCGGGGGCTTAACACTGAAGCTTTCTTT CASSPESPLRGLNTEAFF